The entry below gives a single T cell receptor (beta chain) sequence along with its context. The antigen remains undetermined. These data belong to a study of cytotoxic CD8 clonotypes in ibrutinib-treated CLL. At the level of the study: After a median of around 70 months, roughly 15 patients stayed remitted and 12 progressed; responses had been partial in some 25 and complete in 2. The samples contained under 300,000 productive templates on average. They also contained an average of about 91,000 productive rearrangements.

Clones were read by immunoSEQ multiplex PCR, and TCRdb kept only the in-frame ones, dropping some. Of around 16,000 clones detected, 65% to 70% appear once; the ten largest clones hold 18%. The CDR3 is 15 amino acids. The ends lost 5 bases at V and 4 bases at J; junction bases unmatched: 8. The germline CDR1 and CDR2 sequences are MNHEY and SMNVEV (reference sequence). General study points: Samples were collected at differing times from sustained-remission and progressing patients.

The sequence came from a human donor with chronic lymphocytic leukemia. The source material was PBMCs, sampled before ibrutinib treatment. The V gene is TRBV27, the J gene TRBJ2-3, with 8 bases fitting TRBD1. CDR3 amino acids: CASSNGQGLADTQYF. The CDR3 nucleotides read TGTGCCAGCAGTAACGGACAGGGTCTCGCAGATACGCAGTATTTT.